The 19 T cell receptor beta chains reported below all come from one sample, sequenced in a study of shared clonotypes between healthy human individuals. The data were produced by immunoSEQ multiplex PCR, yet TCRdb's version contains in-frame clones alone and is incomplete. This sample has fewer than 2.5 million clones, with roughly 93% found just once. Sequenced material: naive CD4+ T cells from PBMCs. Subset denoted: CD45RA+ positively selected. The receptor set was obtained from a young man in good health. Some clones in this sample may be carry-over from other donors' samples.

On this clone: The same CDR3 is also encoded by other DNA sequences in this sample. The chain uses TRBV4-1 and TRBJ1-1; possibly TRBD1 for D (6 bases). Germline CDR1 reads MGHRA; CDR2 reads YSYEKL. The germline V and J ends were trimmed by 2 bases and 6 bases, with 16 bases remaining between them. This CDR3 is 15 amino acids long. CDR3 in amino acids: CASSQLFRDTAEAFF. CDR3 coding DNA: TGCGCCAGCAGCCAATTGTTTCGGGACACCGCTGAAGCTTTCTTT.

The chain employs TRBV7-9 and TRBJ1-1, with D perhaps TRBD1 (6 bases). Looked up from germline, CDR1 is SEHNR and CDR2 is FQNEAQ (reference sequence). V lost 2 bases and J lost 1, with 11 bases in between. The CDR3 runs to 15 residues. DNA of the CDR3: TGTGCCAGCAGCTTACAATCGACAGGGAACACTGAAGCTTTCTTT. Translation: CASSLQSTGNTEAFF.

This chain connects TRBV30 to TRBJ1-4; D uncertain. Trimming removed 2 bases from V and 7 bases from J, with 14 bases in between. The germline CDR1 and CDR2 sequences are GTSNPN and SVGIG (reference sequence). The CDR3 sequence is 14 residues long. CDR3 sequence (DNA): TGTGCCTGGAGTCCCCTCCTCGCCGGTGAAAAACTGTTTTTT. Its translation: CAWSPLLAGEKLFF.

CDR3 bases: TGTGCCAGCAGCTTATCGGGAAAGAACACCGGGGAGCTGTTTTTT. Translation: CASSLSGKNTGELFF. The chain is built from TRBV7-6 and TRBJ2-2, with TRBD2 as a possible D gene (5 bases). The germline V gene has CDR1 SGHVS and CDR2 FNYEAQ. Trimming stripped 2 bases from V and 1 base from J, with 8 bases between. The CDR3 is 15 residues long.

The chain couples TRBV7-2 to TRBJ2-1; 9 bases line up with TRBD2. Looked up from germline, CDR1 is SGHTA and CDR2 is FQGNSA. CDR3 length equals 16 residues. V gave up 0 bases and J gave up 8 bases; unmatched junction bases: 8. The CDR3 reads CASSLAPLAGQHEQFF. DNA of the CDR3: TGTGCCAGCAGCTTAGCCCCACTAGCGGGCCAGCATGAGCAGTTCTTC.

The chain carries TRBV30 and TRBJ1-1; no definite D call. CDR3 length equals 12 residues. From germline, CDR1 is GTSNPN and CDR2 SVGIG (reference sequence). V was pared by 4 bases and J by 4 bases, with 10 bases between. CDR3 sequence (DNA): TGTGCCTGGAAGGGAGTCGGCACTGAAGCTTTCTTT. Translating it yields CAWKGVGTEAFF.

In its sample, this clone was seen once. The V call is TRBV5-1, the J call TRBJ1-3; D unresolved. The CDR3 totals 14 residues. V dropped 2 bases and J dropped 0 bases, with 6 bases sitting between them. Germline CDR1 and CDR2: SGHRS and YFSETQ. CDR3 sequence reads: CASSFGPSGNTIYF. For the CDR3, the DNA is TGCGCCAGCAGCTTCGGACCCTCTGGAAACACCATATATTTT.

The V gene is TRBV7-9, the J gene TRBJ2-7, with 8 bases that match TRBD2. In germline, CDR1 is SEHNR, CDR2 FQNEAQ (reference sequence). V was pared by 4 bases and J by 6 bases, with 8 bases of the junction left unmatched. The CDR3 totals 14 residues. The CDR3 DNA reads as TGTGCCAGCAGCTCCACAGGACTAGCACGCGAGCAGTACTTC. This encodes CASSSTGLAREQYF.

V and J are TRBV7-8 and TRBJ2-7; D may be TRBD2 (5 bases). Germline V CDR1 and CDR2: SGHVS, FQNEAQ. This CDR3 comprises 13 residues. V gave up 0 bases and J gave up 6 bases, with 9 bases separating them. For the CDR3, the DNA is TGTGCCAGCAGCTTAGCGGCGGGCCGCGAGCAGTACTTC. Translated: CASSLAAGREQYF.

In regard to this clone: Other DNA variants within this sample encode the same CDR3. This chain connects TRBV18 to TRBJ2-7; 10 nucleotides match TRBD1. Unmatched junction bases numbered 2, after V lost 3 bases and J lost 3 bases. The CDR3 contains 14 residues. Germline lookup yields CDR1 KGHSH and CDR2 LQKENI. The CDR3 spells CASSPRTGGYEQYF. CDR3 DNA: TGTGCCAGCTCACCCCGGACAGGGGGCTACGAGCAGTACTTC. Complete variable domain (other parts from reference TRBV18 and TRBJ2-7): NAGVMQNPRHLVRRRGQEARLRCSPMKGHSHVYWYRQLPEEGLKFMVYLQKENIIDESGMPKERFSAEFPKEGPSILRIQQVVRGDSAAYFCASSPRTGGYEQYFGPGTRLTVT.

This clone was counted a few times. The chain has TRBV20-1 and TRBJ1-1; D gene unclear. This CDR3 is built from 11 residues. Germline V CDR1 and CDR2: DFQATT, SNEGSKA (reference sequence). Trimming stripped 0 bases from V and 5 bases from J, with 4 bases between. CDR3 in amino acids: CSAREGTEAFF. DNA of the CDR3: TGCAGTGCTAGAGAGGGGACTGAAGCTTTCTTT.

This clone came up a few times. The sample has other DNA sequences that encode this CDR3 too. This chain uses TRBV9 with TRBJ2-1; 8 bases fit TRBD2. The V gene's germline CDR1 is SGDLS and CDR2 YYNGEE. This CDR3 region has 15 residues. V lost 0 bases, J lost 2 bases, and 1 base stayed unmatched. The CDR3 DNA reads TGTGCCAGCAGCGTAGCGGGAGGGCCCTACAATGAGCAGTTCTTC. It specifies CASSVAGGPYNEQFF.

A word on this clone: In the same sample, other DNA sequences code for this CDR3. The rearrangement joins TRBV29-1 to TRBJ2-3, with unresolved D. This CDR3 region has 11 residues. CDR1 and CDR2 (germline): SQVTM, ANQGSEA. V lost 6 bases and J 0 bases, leaving 4 bases between the germline ends. CDR3 DNA sequence: TGCAGCGTAGACAGCACAGATACGCAGTATTTT. Protein: CSVDSTDTQYF.

This clone was counted a single time. This chain uses TRBV25-1 with TRBJ2-7; D not certain. CDR1 MGHDK and CDR2 SYGVNS come from the germline V gene. Trimming shortened V by 4 bases and J by 5 bases, and 9 bases separated the two germline ends. The CDR3 is 12 amino acids. CDR3 coding DNA: TGTGCCAGCAGTGGAACGCCGGACGAGCAGTACTTC. Its protein is CASSGTPDEQYF.

The V call is TRBV6-5, the J call TRBJ2-7; TRBD2 might be the D (5 bases). This CDR3 spans 13 amino acids. V lost 2 bases and J 6 bases, leaving 11 bases between the germline ends. Germline values: CDR1 MNHEY, CDR2 SVGAGI. The DNA for the CDR3 is TGTGCCAGCAGTTACGCGGCGGGTGGCGAGCAGTACTTC. Encoded protein: CASSYAAGGEQYF.

This clone was seen once. J is TRBJ2-1 and V is TRBV2; 7 nucleotides agree with TRBD2. With V trimmed by 10 bases and J by 0 bases, 6 bases remained unmatched. This CDR3 has 14 residues. Germline CDR1 reads SNHLY; CDR2 reads FYNNEI. For the CDR3, the DNA is TGTGCCACCGGCGGGAGAAGCTCCTACAATGAGCAGTTCTTC. Its translation: CATGGRSSYNEQFF.

This rearrangement joins TRBV19 to TRBJ1-2; D gene ambiguous. The V gene lost 5 bases and the J gene lost 8 bases, with 15 bases spanning the gap. Germline-derived CDR1 and CDR2 are LNHDA and SQIVND (reference sequence). The CDR3 sequence is 13 residues long. The CDR3 DNA sequence: TGTGCCAGTAGTCGTCCCGATAGAAGCGGCTACACCTTC. This codes for CASSRPDRSGYTF.

The J gene is TRBJ2-7, the V gene TRBV19; D perhaps matches TRBD2 (6 bases). Per germline, CDR1 LNHDA and CDR2 SQIVND (reference sequence). V lost 7 bases and J 2 bases, leaving 15 bases between the germline ends. The CDR3 covers 14 residues. The CDR3 reads CASTSSWGAYEQYF. DNA for the CDR3: TGTGCCAGTACCTCCTCCTGGGGGGCCTACGAGCAGTACTTC.

This clone was seen once. This chain uses TRBV19 with TRBJ1-5; 8 bases are shared with TRBD1. Germline trimming cut 7 bases from V and 6 bases from J; bases unmatched to any gene: 5. The CDR3 loop spans 13 amino acids. Germline CDR1 is LNHDA and CDR2 is SQIVND (reference sequence). The CDR3 sequence: CASNYRGAQPQHF. CDR3 DNA: TGTGCCAGTAATTACAGGGGGGCTCAGCCCCAGCATTTT.